These 9 T cell receptor beta chains originate from one sample sequenced in a study of blood T cell repertoires in COVID-19. Clones were read by immunoSEQ multiplex PCR, and TCRdb kept only the in-frame ones, dropping some. This sample has about 50,000 clones, with nearly 95% found just once. The sequenced sample consisted of peripheral blood. Receptor source: a man aged 50-59 years with active COVID-19.

CDR3 sequence reads: CASSEGGLNTEAFF. Written as DNA, the CDR3 is TGTGCCAGCAGCGAAGGGGGCCTGAACACTGAAGCTTTCTTT. The chain couples TRBV9 to TRBJ1-1; 7 bases are shared with TRBD1. Germline CDR1 and CDR2: SGDLS and YYNGEE. This CDR3 spans 14 amino acids. J was trimmed by 0 bases and V by 3 bases; bases with no gene match: 2.

The rearrangement uses TRBV5-4 and TRBJ1-2; TRBD1 agrees at 8 bases. Germline V gene data show CDR1 as SGHNT and CDR2 as YYREEE (reference sequence). V was pared by 4 bases and J by 8 bases, with 13 bases of the junction left unmatched. This CDR3 is built from 15 residues. CDR3 loop: CASSRNDRGAEGYTF. The CDR3, as DNA: TGTGCCAGCAGCCGAAATGACAGGGGCGCGGAAGGCTACACCTTC.

The V call is TRBV6-7, the J call TRBJ2-3, with TRBD2 as a possible D gene (6 bases). TRBV6-7 is filed as an ORF, its function uncertain. The CDR3 extends over 14 amino acids. The V and J ends lost 11 bases and 2 bases respectively, with 17 bases between them. The DNA of the CDR3 is TGTGCCGGCCGAGGGGAGGACTTCACAGATACGCAGTATTTT. It yields the protein CAGRGEDFTDTQYF.

The genes are TRBV20-1 and TRBJ2-3; 7 bases are a match to TRBD2. V was clipped by 3 bases and J by 2 bases; unmatched bases: 5. The CDR3 is 14 amino acids. The germline CDR1 and CDR2 sequences are DFQATT and SNEGSKA (reference sequence). This CDR3 reads CSASSGQTTDTQYF. CDR3 nucleotide sequence: TGCAGTGCTAGTAGCGGGCAGACCACAGATACGCAGTATTTT.

The chain employs TRBV6-6 and TRBJ2-5; TRBD1 matches at 8 bases. The CDR3 is made up of 16 amino acids. Germline loops: CDR1 MNHNY, CDR2 SVGAGI (reference sequence). After removal of 2 bases from V and 1 base from J, the junction contained 6 bases not matched to a gene. The CDR3 region is CASSYLQGAIQETQYF. Here the CDR3 DNA reads TGTGCCAGCAGTTACCTCCAGGGGGCCATCCAAGAGACCCAGTACTTC.

The gene calls are TRBV7-8 and TRBJ1-1; TRBD1 is a possible D gene (5 bases). Germline-derived CDR1 and CDR2 are SGHVS and FQNEAQ. The V end was cut by 1 base, the J end by 5 bases, with 11 bases between. This CDR3 has 14 residues. CDR3 bases: TGTGCCAGCAGCTTAGGGAACCCAGGGACTGAAGCTTTCTTT. Its translation is CASSLGNPGTEAFF.

V gene TRBV5-1 combines with J gene TRBJ2-3, with 9 bases lining up with TRBD2. The trim removed 0 bases at V and 2 bases at J, leaving 7 bases unmatched. Per germline, CDR1 SGHRS and CDR2 YFSETQ. The CDR3 length is 17 residues. DNA for the CDR3: TGCGCCAGCAGCTTGGATGCTAGCGGGACCTACACAGATACGCAGTATTTT. It translates to CASSLDASGTYTDTQYF.

This clone was seen only once. The rearrangement links TRBV28 to TRBJ1-2, with a tentative D call TRBD1 (5 bases). The germline V and J ends were trimmed by 7 bases and 5 bases, with 17 bases remaining between them. The CDR3 runs to 14 residues. Germline V gene data show CDR1 as MDHEN and CDR2 as SYDVKM. The CDR3 here is CASTRGGMLYGYTF. The CDR3 nucleotides read TGTGCCAGCACCCGGGGGGGTATGTTATATGGCTACACCTTC.

This sequence joins TRBV28 and TRBJ2-5; 7 positions agree with TRBD1. V trimming: 4 bases; J trimming: 2 bases; junction bases outside the gene matches: 10. The CDR3 loop spans 16 amino acids. Germline V gene sequence: CDR1 MDHEN, CDR2 SYDVKM. CDR3 residues: CASSSLRRDRQETQYF. DNA of the CDR3: TGTGCCAGCAGTTCCCTGAGACGGGACAGACAAGAGACCCAGTACTTC.